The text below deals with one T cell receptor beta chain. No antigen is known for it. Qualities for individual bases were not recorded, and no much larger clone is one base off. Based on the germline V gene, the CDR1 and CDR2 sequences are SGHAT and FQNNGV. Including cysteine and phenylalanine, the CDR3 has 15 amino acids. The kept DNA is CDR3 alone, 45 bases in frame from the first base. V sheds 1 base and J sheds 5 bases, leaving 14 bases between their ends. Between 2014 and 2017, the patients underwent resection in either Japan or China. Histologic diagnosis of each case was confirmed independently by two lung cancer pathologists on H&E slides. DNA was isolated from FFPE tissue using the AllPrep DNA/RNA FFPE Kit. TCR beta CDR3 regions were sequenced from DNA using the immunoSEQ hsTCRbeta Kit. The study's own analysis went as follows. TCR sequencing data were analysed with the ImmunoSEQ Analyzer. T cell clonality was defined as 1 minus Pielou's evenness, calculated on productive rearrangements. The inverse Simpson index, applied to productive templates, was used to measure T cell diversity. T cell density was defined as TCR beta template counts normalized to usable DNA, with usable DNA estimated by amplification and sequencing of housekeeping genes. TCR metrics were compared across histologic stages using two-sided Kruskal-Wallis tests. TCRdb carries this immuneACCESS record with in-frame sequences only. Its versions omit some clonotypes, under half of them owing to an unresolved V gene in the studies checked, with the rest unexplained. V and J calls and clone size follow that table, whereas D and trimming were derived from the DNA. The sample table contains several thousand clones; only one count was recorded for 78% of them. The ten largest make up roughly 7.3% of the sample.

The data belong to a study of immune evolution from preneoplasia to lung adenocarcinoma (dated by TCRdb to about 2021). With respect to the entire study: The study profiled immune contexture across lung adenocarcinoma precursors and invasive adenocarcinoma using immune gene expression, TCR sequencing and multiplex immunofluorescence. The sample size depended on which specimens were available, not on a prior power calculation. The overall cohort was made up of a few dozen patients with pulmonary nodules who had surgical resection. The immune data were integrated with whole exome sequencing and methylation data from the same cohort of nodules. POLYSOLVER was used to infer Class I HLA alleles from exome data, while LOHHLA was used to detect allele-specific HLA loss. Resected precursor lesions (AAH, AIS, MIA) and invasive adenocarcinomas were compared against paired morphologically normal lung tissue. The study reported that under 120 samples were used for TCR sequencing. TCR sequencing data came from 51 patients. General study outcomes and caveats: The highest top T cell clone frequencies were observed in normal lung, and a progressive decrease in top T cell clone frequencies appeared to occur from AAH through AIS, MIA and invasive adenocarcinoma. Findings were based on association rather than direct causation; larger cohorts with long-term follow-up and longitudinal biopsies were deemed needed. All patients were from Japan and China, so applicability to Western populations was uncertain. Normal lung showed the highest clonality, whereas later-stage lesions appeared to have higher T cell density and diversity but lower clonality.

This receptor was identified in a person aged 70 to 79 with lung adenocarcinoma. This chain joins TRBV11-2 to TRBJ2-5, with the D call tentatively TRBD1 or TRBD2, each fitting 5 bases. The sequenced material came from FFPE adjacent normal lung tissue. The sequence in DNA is TGTGCCAGCAGCTTAGTAAACGGGGCTGGGGAGACCCAGTACTTC. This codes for CASSLVNGAGETQYF.